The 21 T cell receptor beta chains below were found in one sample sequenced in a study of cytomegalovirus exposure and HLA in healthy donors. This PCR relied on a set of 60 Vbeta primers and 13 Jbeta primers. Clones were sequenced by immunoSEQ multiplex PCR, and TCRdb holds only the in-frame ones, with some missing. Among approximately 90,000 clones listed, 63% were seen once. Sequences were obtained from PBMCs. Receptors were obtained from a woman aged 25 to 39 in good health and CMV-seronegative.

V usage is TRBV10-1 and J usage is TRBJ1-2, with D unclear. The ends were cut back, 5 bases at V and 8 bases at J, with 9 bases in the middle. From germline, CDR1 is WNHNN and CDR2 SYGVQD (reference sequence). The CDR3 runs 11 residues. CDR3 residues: CASSSGGGYTF. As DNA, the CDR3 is TGCGCCAGCAGTTCAGGCGGGGGCTACACCTTC.

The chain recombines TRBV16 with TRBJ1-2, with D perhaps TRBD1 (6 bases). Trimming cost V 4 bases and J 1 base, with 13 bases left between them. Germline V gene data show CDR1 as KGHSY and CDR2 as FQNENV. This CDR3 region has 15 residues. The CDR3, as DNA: TGTGCCAGCAGCCCTCGGCTAGGGGGTAACTATGGCTACACCTTC. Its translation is CASSPRLGGNYGYTF.

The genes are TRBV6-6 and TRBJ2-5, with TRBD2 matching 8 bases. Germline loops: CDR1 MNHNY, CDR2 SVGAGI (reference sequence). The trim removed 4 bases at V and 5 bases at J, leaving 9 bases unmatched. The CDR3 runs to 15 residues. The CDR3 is CASSFPGGASETQYF. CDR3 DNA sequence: TGTGCCAGCAGTTTTCCCGGGGGGGCCAGCGAGACCCAGTACTTC.

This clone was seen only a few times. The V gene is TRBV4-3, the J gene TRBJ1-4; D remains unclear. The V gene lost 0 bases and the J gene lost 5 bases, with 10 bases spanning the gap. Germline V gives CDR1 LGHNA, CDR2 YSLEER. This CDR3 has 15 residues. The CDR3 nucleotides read TGCGCCAGCAGCCAAGATAGTTTGAGAAATGAAAAACTGTTTTTT. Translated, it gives CASSQDSLRNEKLFF.

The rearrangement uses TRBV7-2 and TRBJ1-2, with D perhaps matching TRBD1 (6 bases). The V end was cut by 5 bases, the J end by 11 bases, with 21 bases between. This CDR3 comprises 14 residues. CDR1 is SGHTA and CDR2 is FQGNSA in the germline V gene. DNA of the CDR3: TGTGCCAGCAGCCCCGGACAGATATTTCGACGGTACACCTTC. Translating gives CASSPGQIFRRYTF.

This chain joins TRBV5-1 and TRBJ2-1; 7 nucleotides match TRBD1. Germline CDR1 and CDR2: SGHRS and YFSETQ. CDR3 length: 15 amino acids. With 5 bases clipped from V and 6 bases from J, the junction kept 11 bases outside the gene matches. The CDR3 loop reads CASRGSGQLSNEQFF. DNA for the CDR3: TGCGCCAGCAGGGGTTCGGGACAGCTATCCAATGAGCAGTTCTTC.

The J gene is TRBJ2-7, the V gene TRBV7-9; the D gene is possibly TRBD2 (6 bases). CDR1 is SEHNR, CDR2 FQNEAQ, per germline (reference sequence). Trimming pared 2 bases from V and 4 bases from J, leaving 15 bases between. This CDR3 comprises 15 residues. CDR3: CASSLRAGTLYEQYF. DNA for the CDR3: TGTGCCAGCAGCTTAAGGGCAGGGACTTTGTACGAGCAGTACTTC.

The DNA for the CDR3 is TGTGCCAGTATGCCGACAGGGCCCAATCAGCCCCAGCATTTT. Translated: CASMPTGPNQPQHF. The chain uses TRBV19 and TRBJ1-5, with 7 bases aligning to TRBD1. Germline V CDR1 and CDR2: LNHDA, SQIVND (reference sequence). The V gene end was trimmed by 7 bases and the J gene end by 3 bases; junction bases not matched to a gene: 6. The CDR3 sequence is 14 residues long.

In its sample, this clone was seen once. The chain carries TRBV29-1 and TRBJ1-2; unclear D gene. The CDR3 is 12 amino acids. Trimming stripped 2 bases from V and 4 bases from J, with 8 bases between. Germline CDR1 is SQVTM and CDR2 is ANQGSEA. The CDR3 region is CSVESGSYGYTF. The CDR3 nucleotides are TGCAGCGTTGAATCAGGCAGCTATGGCTACACCTTC.

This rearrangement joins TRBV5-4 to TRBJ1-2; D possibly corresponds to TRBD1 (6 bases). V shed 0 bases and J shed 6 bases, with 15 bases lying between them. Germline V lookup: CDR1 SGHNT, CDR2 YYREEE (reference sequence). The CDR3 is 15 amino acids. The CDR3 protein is CASSLVGFSGDGYTF. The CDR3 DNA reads TGTGCCAGCAGCTTGGTCGGGTTTTCAGGGGATGGCTACACCTTC. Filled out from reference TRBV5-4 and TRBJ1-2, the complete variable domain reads ETGVTQSPTHLIKTRGQQVTLRCSSQSGHNTVSWYQQALGQGPQFIFQYYREEENGRGNFPPRFSGLQFPNYSSELNVNALELDDSALYLCASSLVGFSGDGYTFGSGTRLTVV.

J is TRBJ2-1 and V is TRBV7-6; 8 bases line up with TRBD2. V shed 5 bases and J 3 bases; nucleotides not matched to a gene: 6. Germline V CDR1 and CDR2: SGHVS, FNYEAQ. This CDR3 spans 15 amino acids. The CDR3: CASSVRLASYNEQFF. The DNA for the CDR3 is TGTGCCAGCAGCGTTAGACTAGCGAGCTACAATGAGCAGTTCTTC. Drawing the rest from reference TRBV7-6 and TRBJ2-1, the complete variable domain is GAGVSQSPRYKVTKRGQDVALRCDPISGHVSLYWYRQALGQGPEFLTYFNYEAQQDKSGLPNDRFSAERPEGSISTLTIQRTEQRDSAMYRCASSVRLASYNEQFFGPGTRLTVL.

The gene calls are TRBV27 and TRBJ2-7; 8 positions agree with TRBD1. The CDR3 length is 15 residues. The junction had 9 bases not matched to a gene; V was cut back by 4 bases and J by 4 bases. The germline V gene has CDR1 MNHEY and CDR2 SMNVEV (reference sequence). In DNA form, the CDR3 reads TGTGCCAGCAGTTCACAGGGGGAACTAGCTTACGAGCAGTACTTC. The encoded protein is CASSSQGELAYEQYF.

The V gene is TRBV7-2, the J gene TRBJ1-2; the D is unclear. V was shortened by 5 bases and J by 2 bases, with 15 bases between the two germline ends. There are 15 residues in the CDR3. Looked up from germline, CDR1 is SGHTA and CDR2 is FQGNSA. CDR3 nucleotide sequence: TGTGCCAGCAGCCCGGCGCGGGCGGAGAACTATGGCTACACCTTC. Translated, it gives CASSPARAENYGYTF.

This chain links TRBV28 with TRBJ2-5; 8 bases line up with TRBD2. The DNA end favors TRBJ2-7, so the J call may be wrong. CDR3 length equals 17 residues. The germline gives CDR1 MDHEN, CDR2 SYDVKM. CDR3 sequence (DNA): TGTGCCAGCAGTTTGGTGGTAGCGGGATCATGGGGCGGCGAGCAGTACTTC. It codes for CASSLVVAGSWGGEQYF.

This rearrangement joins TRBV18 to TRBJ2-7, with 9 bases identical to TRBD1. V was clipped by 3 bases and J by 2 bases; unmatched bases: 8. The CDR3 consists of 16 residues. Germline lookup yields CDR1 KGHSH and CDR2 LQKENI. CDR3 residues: CASSPPGQGRTYEQYF. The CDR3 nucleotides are TGTGCCAGCTCACCCCCCGGACAGGGGCGGACCTACGAGCAGTACTTC.

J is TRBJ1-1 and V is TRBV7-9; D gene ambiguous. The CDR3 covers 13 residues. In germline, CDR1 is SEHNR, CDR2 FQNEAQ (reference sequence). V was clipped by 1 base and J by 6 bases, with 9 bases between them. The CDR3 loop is CASSLGWQPEAFF. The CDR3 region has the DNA TGTGCCAGCAGCTTAGGTTGGCAACCTGAAGCTTTCTTT.

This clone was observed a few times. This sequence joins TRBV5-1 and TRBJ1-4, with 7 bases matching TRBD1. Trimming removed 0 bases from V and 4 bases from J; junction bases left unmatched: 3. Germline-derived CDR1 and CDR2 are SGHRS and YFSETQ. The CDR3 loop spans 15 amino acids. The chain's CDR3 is CASSLAGTVNEKLFF. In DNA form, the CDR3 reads TGCGCCAGCAGCTTGGCCGGGACAGTTAATGAAAAACTGTTTTTT.

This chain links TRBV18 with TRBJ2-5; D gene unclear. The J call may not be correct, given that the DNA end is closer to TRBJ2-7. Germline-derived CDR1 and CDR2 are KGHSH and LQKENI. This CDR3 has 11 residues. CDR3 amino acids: CASSNIYEQYF. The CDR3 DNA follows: TGTGCCAGCTCAAATATCTACGAGCAGTACTTC.

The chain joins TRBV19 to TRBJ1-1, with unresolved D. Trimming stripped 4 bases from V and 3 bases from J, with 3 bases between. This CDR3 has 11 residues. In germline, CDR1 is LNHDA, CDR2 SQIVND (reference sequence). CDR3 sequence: CASSTYTEAFF. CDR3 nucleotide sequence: TGTGCCAGTAGTACTTACACTGAAGCTTTCTTT.

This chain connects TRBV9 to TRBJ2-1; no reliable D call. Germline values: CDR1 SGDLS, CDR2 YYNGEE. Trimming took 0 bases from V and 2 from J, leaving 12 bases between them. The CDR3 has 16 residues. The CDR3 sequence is CASSVVSSGPYNEQFF. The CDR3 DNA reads TGTGCCAGCAGCGTAGTAAGTTCTGGGCCCTACAATGAGCAGTTCTTC.

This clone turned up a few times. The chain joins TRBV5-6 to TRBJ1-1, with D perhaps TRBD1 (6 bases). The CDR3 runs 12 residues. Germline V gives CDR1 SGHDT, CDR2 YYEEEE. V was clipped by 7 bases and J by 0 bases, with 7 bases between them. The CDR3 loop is CASDRMNTEAFF. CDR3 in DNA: TGTGCCAGCGACAGGATGAACACTGAAGCTTTCTTT.